This TCR beta chain stems from a study of cytomegalovirus exposure and HLA in healthy donors. Whole-study findings and limits: TCR beta V segments were, for the most part, productive about 87% or about 30% of the time in an earlier analysis. A further, later analysis showed that HLA-associated TCR beta chains (compared with equally common others) were more clonally expanded.

A word on this clone: The antigen is not known.

The PCR was carried out with 60 Vbeta primers and 13 Jbeta primers. In the original workflow: Later work found tens of millions of unique TCR beta chains, with roughly 11 million shared. TCRdb's table, derived via immunoSEQ multiplex PCR, lists solely in-frame clones and lacks some. V, J and clone size are taken as reported in that table, and D and trimming were inferred from the DNA itself. The sample holds approximately 140,000 clones, 79% seen once. All the people who gave samples were healthy bone marrow donors. Material for sequencing was PBMCs. The TCR was taken from a man aged 50 or older in good health and CMV-seropositive.

The CDR3 bases are TGCAGCGTTGAAAAAGGGGGCGGCCGGAATAGCGGGAGTTTCCCCTCGCAGTATTTT. Amino acids: CSVEKGGGRNSGSFPSQYF. The chain has TRBV29-1 and TRBJ2-3, with 9 bases fitting TRBD2. CDR3 size: 19 residues. The germline V gene has CDR1 SQVTM and CDR2 ANQGSEA. Trimming cost V 2 bases and J 10 bases; bases outside gene matches: 25.